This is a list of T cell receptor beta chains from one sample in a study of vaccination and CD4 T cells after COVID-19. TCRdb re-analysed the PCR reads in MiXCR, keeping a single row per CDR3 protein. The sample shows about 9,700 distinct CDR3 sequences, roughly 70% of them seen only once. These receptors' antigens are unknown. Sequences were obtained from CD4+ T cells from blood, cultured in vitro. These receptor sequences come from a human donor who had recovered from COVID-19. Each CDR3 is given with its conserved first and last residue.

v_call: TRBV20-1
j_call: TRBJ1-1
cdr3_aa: CSAYGGPRTEAFF

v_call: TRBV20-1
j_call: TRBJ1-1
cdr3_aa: CSARDPGRRGGTEAFF

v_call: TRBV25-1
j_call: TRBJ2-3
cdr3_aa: CASSSGGRGTDTQYF

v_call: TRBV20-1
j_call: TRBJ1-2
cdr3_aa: CSANSYGYTF

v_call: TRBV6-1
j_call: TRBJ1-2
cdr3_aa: CASSAPVRGNYGYTF

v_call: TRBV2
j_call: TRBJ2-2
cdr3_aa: CASSDRRNTGELFF

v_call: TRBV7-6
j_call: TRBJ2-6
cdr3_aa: CASSSGEVGANVLTF

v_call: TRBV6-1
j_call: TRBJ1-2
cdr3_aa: CASSDRGTTGGYTF

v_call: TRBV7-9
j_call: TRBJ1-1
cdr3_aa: CASSPRRALNTEAFF

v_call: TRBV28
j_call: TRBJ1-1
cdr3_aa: CASSLAGSGPNTEAFF

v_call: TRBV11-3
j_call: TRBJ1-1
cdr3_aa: CASSPDTYTEAFF

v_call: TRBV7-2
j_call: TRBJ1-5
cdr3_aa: CASRPGGGYQPQHF

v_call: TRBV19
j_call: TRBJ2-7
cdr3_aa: CASSYQQGAGYEQYF

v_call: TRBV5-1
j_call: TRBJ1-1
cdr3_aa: CASSLYQGNTEAFF

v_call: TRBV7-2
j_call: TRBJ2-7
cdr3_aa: CASSLGVQGVRNEQYF

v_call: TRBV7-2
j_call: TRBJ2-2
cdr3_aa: CASSWSGGETGELFF

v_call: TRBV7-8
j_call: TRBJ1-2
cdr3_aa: CASRKRVGDYGYTF

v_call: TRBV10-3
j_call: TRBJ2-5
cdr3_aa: CAISESGSPKETQYF

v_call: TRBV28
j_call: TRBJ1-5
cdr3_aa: CASSSLGQGNQPQHF

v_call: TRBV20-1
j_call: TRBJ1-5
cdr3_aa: CSARVETNQPQHF

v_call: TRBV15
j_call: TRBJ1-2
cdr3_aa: CATSRLGGQGGRGYTF

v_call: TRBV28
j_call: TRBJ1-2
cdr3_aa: CASSFGGNNYGYTF

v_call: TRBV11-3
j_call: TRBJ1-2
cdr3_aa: CASSLAYTGANYGYTF

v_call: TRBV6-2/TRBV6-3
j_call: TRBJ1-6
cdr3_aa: CASSYRGAFNSPLHF

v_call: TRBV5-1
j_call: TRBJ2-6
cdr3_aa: CASTPSGGARGANVLTF

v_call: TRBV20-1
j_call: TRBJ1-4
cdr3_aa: CSARESNEKLFF

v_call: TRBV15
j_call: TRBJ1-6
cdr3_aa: CATSRDSTLVINSPLHF

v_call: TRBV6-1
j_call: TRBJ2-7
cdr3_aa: CASRRDSLTYEQYF

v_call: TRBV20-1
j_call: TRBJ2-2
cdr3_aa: CSASLQDTGELFF

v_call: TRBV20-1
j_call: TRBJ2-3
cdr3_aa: CSARDWRASGGPRTDTQYF

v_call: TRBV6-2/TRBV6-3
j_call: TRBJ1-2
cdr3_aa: CASRTDRRYGYTF

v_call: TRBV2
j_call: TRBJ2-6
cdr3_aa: CASGGQGTGANVLTF

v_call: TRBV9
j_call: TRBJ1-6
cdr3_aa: CASSVAVNSPLHF

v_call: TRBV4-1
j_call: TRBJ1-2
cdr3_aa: CASSQPDRADYGYTF

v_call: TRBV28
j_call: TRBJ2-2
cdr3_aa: CASSPRGTGELFF

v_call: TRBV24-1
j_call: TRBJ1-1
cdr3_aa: CATSDLSRTTEAFF

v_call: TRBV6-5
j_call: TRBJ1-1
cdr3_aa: CASSYEFTGGTEAFF

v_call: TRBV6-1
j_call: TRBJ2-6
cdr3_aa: CASTLGGASSGANVLTF

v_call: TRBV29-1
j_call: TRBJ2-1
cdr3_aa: CSVEGGKDSRNYNEQFF

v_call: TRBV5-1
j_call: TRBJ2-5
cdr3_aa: CASSWGQGGETQYF

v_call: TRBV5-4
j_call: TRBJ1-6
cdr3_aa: CASSLGRVDSPLHF